This T cell receptor (beta chain) was identified in a study of T-cell reconstitution after alpha-beta-depleted transplantation in children. In its sample, this clonotype was seen many times. Unique molecular identifiers featured in how the TCRbeta library was prepared. One entry per CDR3 protein, called by TCRdb with MiXCR from the PCR reads. The data show around 680,000 distinct CDR3 sequences, approximately 15% seen once. The J segment lost 3 bases and the V segment lost 2 bases, leaving 5 bases of the junction unmatched. CDR3 length: 15 residues. Germline-derived CDR1 and CDR2 are MNHEY and SVGAGI.

The rearrangement joins TRBV6-5 to TRBJ1-1, with 8 bases that match TRBD1. This receptor was taken from a human donor who donated a stem cell graft to a child with acute myeloid leukemia. Sample: PBMCs from the stem cell graft donor, taken from the stem cell graft. CDR3 sequence reads: CASSYGTGLHTEAFF. CDR3 DNA: TGTGCCAGCAGTTACGGGACAGGCCTTCACACTGAAGCTTTCTTT.